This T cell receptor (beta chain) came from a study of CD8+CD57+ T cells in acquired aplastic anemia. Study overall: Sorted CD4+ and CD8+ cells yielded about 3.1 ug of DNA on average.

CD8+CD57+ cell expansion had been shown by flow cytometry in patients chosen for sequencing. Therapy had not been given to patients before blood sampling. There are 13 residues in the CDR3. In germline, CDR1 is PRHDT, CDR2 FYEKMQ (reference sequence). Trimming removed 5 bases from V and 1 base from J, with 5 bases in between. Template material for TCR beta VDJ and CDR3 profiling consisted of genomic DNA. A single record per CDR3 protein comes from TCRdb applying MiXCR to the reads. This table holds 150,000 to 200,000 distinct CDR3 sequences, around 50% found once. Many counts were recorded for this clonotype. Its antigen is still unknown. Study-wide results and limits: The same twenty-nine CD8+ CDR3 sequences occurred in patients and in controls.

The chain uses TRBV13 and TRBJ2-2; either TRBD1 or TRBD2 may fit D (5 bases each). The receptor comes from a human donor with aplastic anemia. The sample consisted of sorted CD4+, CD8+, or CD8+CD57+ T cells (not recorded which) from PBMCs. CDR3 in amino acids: CASSGGNTGELFF. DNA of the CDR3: TGTGCCAGCAGCGGGGGGAACACCGGGGAGCTGTTTTTT.